The rows below give T cell receptor beta chains drawn from one sample of a study of blood T cell repertoires in COVID-19. The repertoire was sequenced with immunoSEQ multiplex PCR; TCRdb's copy has only in-frame clones and lacks some. The repertoire holds about 270,000 clones, with approximately 90% as singletons. The sequencing input was PBMCs or T cells enriched from blood (not recorded which). All receptors come from a woman between 50 and 59 years old who had recovered from COVID-19. CDR3s include the opening cysteine and the closing phenylalanine or tryptophan. The D gene is left open where the match is weak. For some rows the clone size is stated as once, few or many, or as a class when expanded; others skip it.

TRBV27,-,TRBJ1-1,-,TGTGCCAGCAGTACATACAGGGAACGACACACTGAAGCTTTCTTT,CASSTYRERHTEAFF
TRBV21-1,-,TRBJ1-1,-,TGTGCCAGCAGCCTAAACCAGGGGGACACTGAAGCTTTCTTT,CASSLNQGDTEAFF
TRBV20-1,-,TRBJ1-5,-,TGCAGTGCTAGTCAACAGGGTCTGAGCAATCAGCCCCAGCATTTT,CSASQQGLSNQPQHF
TRBV11-2,-,TRBJ2-3,TRBD2,TGTGCCAGCAGCCCCTGGACTAGCGGCTACACAGATACGCAGTATTTT,CASSPWTSGYTDTQYF
TRBV30,-,TRBJ1-6,TRBD1,TGTGCCTGGAGCAAACGACAGGGGAGCTCCTATAATTCACCCCTCCACTTT,CAWSKRQGSSYNSPLHF
TRBV7-3,-,TRBJ2-1,TRBD2,TGTGCCAGCAGCTTATCCGGCGGCGGGAGAATCAATGAGCAGTTCTTC,CASSLSGGGRINEQFF
TRBV6-1,-,TRBJ2-7,-,TGTGCCAGCAGTGAACGTCCCCCCCAGGGTCCCTACGAGCAGTACTTC,CASSERPPQGPYEQYF
TRBV5-1,-,TRBJ2-7,-,TGCGCCAGCCAGGCAGGGGTCCTCGAGGAGCAGTACTTC,CASQAGVLEEQYF
TRBV3-1/TRBV3-2,-,TRBJ1-1,-,TGTGCCAGCAGCCAACAGGGTAGGGAAACTGAAGCTTTCTTT,CASSQQGRETEAFF
TRBV28,-,TRBJ1-5,TRBD1,TGTGCCAGCAATGGGGGGACAGGTATCAATCAGCCCCAGCATTTT,CASNGGTGINQPQHF
TRBV28,-,TRBJ2-1,TRBD2,TGTGCCAGCCGAACGATACTAGCGGGAGGTTCATATAATGAGCAGTTCTTC,CASRTILAGGSYNEQFF
TRBV3-1/TRBV3-2,-,TRBJ2-7,TRBD2,TGTGCCAGCAGCGATAGACTAGCGGGAGGTTCCCACGAGCAGTACTTC,CASSDRLAGGSHEQYF
TRBV10-2,-,TRBJ1-1,-,TGCGCCAGCAGGGGAGGGGCAGGAACTGAAGCTTTCTTT,CASRGGAGTEAFF
TRBV7-2,-,TRBJ2-7,TRBD2,TGTGCCAGCAGCTCAAGAACTAGCGGGGGCCTATCTACCTACGAGCAGTACTTC,CASSSRTSGGLSTYEQYF
TRBV3-1/TRBV3-2,once,TRBJ2-3,-,TGTGCCAGCAGCCAAGTAGCAGATACGCAGTATTTT,CASSQVADTQYF
TRBV9,-,TRBJ1-1,-,TGTGCCAGCAGCGTTGGACAGCAGAGGAACACTGAAGCTTTCTTT,CASSVGQQRNTEAFF
TRBV27,-,TRBJ1-1,-,TGTGCCAGCAGCTTTAGGGAGGGGACTGAAGCTTTCTTT,CASSFREGTEAFF
TRBV5-6,-,TRBJ2-1,TRBD1,TGTGCCAGCAGCTTGGGCCCGGGACAGATCATCAATGAGCAGTTCTTC,CASSLGPGQIINEQFF
TRBV29-1,-,TRBJ2-6,TRBD1,TGCAGCGTCGACACAGGGGTCGGGGCCAACGTCCTGACTTTC,CSVDTGVGANVLTF
TRBV5-4,-,TRBJ2-6,TRBD2,TGTGCCAGCAGTTCTAGGACTAGCGGGAAAAATGGGGCCAACGTCCTGACTTTC,CASSSRTSGKNGANVLTF
TRBV7-8,-,TRBJ2-2,TRBD2,TGTGCCAGCAGCCAAGGGGGACTAGCGGGAGGAACCGGGGAGCTGTTTTTT,CASSQGGLAGGTGELFF
TRBV28,-,TRBJ1-1,TRBD1,TGTGCCAGCAGTTTCGATCGGACAGGGGAAGCTTTCTTT,CASSFDRTGEAFF
TRBV5-4,once,TRBJ1-2,-,TGTGCCAGCAGCACAAAGGGGGGGAAAAACTATGGCTACACCTTC,CASSTKGGKNYGYTF
TRBV19,-,TRBJ2-1,TRBD2,TGTGCCAGTAGTTTCAGCGGGACTTACAATGAGCAGTTCTTC,CASSFSGTYNEQFF
TRBV7-3,once,TRBJ2-1,-,TGTGCCAGCAGCCCCGGGATGAATGAGCAGTTCTTC,CASSPGMNEQFF
TRBV2,-,TRBJ1-1,TRBD1,TGTGCCAGTCTGGGACAGCAGAACACTGAAGCTTTCTTT,CASLGQQNTEAFF
TRBV11-3,-,TRBJ1-2,TRBD1,TGTGCCAGCCCCTATGGACAGGGAGACTATGGCTACACCTTC,CASPYGQGDYGYTF
TRBV10-3,-,TRBJ1-3,-,TGTGCCATCAGCGAATTCCCGGGCTCTGGAAACACCATATATTTT,CAISEFPGSGNTIYF
TRBV27,-,TRBJ2-7,-,TGTGCCAGCAGTATAACGGGATCAATCTCCTACGAGCAGTACTTC,CASSITGSISYEQYF
TRBV4-1,-,TRBJ1-1,TRBD1,TGCGCCAGCAGCCACCCACCCGTACCCTCCGGGACAGGCACTGAAGCTTTCTTT,CASSHPPVPSGTGTEAFF
TRBV24-1,-,TRBJ1-1,-,TGTGCCACCCAGGACAGAACGAACACTGAAGCTTTCTTT,CATQDRTNTEAFF
TRBV5-1,-,TRBJ1-1,TRBD1,TGCGCCAGCAGCTTGACAGGGGGCGACACTGAAGCTTTCTTT,CASSLTGGDTEAFF
TRBV5-1,once,TRBJ2-3,-,TGCGCCAGCAGCTCCGGGACTGCCACAGATACGCAGTATTTT,CASSSGTATDTQYF
TRBV30,-,TRBJ2-2,-,TGTGCCTGGAGCCGCGGAGGTAACACCGGGGAGCTGTTTTTT,CAWSRGGNTGELFF
TRBV9,-,TRBJ2-7,-,TGTGCCAGCAGCGTAGCCCGGGACTCCTCCTCCTACGAGCAGTACTTC,CASSVARDSSSYEQYF
TRBV6-5,-,TRBJ2-3,-,TGTGCCAGCACTCAGGGCTATTCGACAGATACGCAGTATTTT,CASTQGYSTDTQYF
TRBV6-6,-,TRBJ1-6,TRBD1,TGTGCCAGCAGTAGGACAGGGGAGGGGTCACCCCTCCACTTT,CASSRTGEGSPLHF
TRBV5-1,-,TRBJ2-3,-,TGCGCCAGCGGTTACGACGGGCTAGCCACAGATACGCAGTATTTT,CASGYDGLATDTQYF
TRBV2,once,TRBJ1-2,-,TGTGCCAGCAGCCTAGCCCAGGGAGGATATGGCTACACCTTC,CASSLAQGGYGYTF
TRBV4-2,-,TRBJ2-7,-,TGTGCCAGCAGCCAAGTTGCGTTCCACGAGCAGTACTTC,CASSQVAFHEQYF
TRBV5-5,-,TRBJ2-7,TRBD1,TGTGCCAGCAGTTTGTTCCCGGGACAGCAATACGAGCAGTACTTC,CASSLFPGQQYEQYF
TRBV2,-,TRBJ2-3,TRBD2,TGTGCCAGCAGGACTAGCGGTTCAGATACGCAGTATTTT,CASRTSGSDTQYF